This passage covers 30 T cell receptor beta chains from one sample sequenced in a study of shared clonotypes between healthy human individuals. TCRdb's table, derived via immunoSEQ multiplex PCR, lists solely in-frame clones and lacks some. The sample lists approximately 710,000 clones, less than 95% occurring once. The sequenced sample was memory CD8+ T cells from PBMCs. Subset here: CD45RO+ cells pooled with CCR7-negative TemRA cells. These receptors came from a man aged 18 to 30 in good health. Some clones in this sample may be carry-over from other donors' samples.

The chain employs TRBV4-2 and TRBJ2-7; a possible D gene is TRBD2 (7 bases). Trimming removed 5 bases at V and 2 bases at J, with 16 bases between. The CDR3 has 15 residues. Germline CDR1 LGHNA, CDR2 YNFKEQ. The CDR3 is CASSGGGTSAYEQYF. The CDR3, as DNA: TGTGCCAGCAGCGGAGGGGGAACTAGCGCCTACGAGCAGTACTTC.

V usage is TRBV15 and J usage is TRBJ2-5; D possibly matches TRBD1 or TRBD2 (7 bases each). With 3 bases removed from V and 3 bases from J, the gap between germline ends came to 17 bases. Germline V CDR1 and CDR2: LNHNV, YYDKDF (reference sequence). This CDR3 is built from 16 residues. CDR3 protein: CATSSGAGQGEETQYF. In nucleotides, the CDR3 is TGTGCCACCAGCAGCGGAGCGGGGCAGGGGGAAGAGACCCAGTACTTC.

The chain is built from TRBV4-2 and TRBJ1-3, with D perhaps matching TRBD1 (5 bases). Germline CDR1 LGHNA, CDR2 YNFKEQ. Between the trimmed V and J ends, which lost 0 bases and 2 bases, there was a span of 14 bases. The CDR3 covers 17 residues. The DNA for the CDR3 is TGTGCCAGCAGCCAAGAAGGCATCGGGGGACCTGGAAACACCATATATTTT. Translating it yields CASSQEGIGGPGNTIYF.

The chain has TRBV11-1 and TRBJ2-7; D remains unclear. The CDR3 loop spans 12 amino acids. The V end lost 5 bases, the J end lost 4 bases, and 9 bases lay between the germline ends. Per the germline V gene, CDR1 is SGHAT and CDR2 is FQDESV (reference sequence). DNA of the CDR3: TGTGCCAGCAGCCCGTTACAATACGAGCAGTACTTC. It yields the protein CASSPLQYEQYF.

V gene TRBV13 combines with J gene TRBJ1-2; possibly TRBD1 for D (5 bases). The CDR3 consists of 11 residues. V lost 6 bases to trimming and J lost 12 bases, with 14 bases between them. CDR1 and CDR2 (germline): PRHDT, FYEKMQ (reference sequence). This CDR3 is CASRGVEGNTF. CDR3 coding DNA: TGTGCCAGCAGAGGGGTAGAGGGTAACACCTTC.

This clone was detected only once. The chain uses TRBV6-6 and TRBJ2-7, with D unclear. CDR1 is MNHNY and CDR2 is SVGAGI in the germline V gene (reference sequence). This CDR3 has 15 residues. The ends were cut back, 4 bases at V and 2 bases at J, with 15 bases in the middle. CDR3: CASSLRLNDPYEQYF. CDR3 DNA: TGTGCCAGCAGTTTAAGACTGAACGATCCCTACGAGCAGTACTTC.

The chain joins TRBV7-9 to TRBJ1-4; 7 bases map to TRBD1. V gave up 4 bases and J gave up 8 bases; unmatched junction bases: 7. Per the germline V gene, CDR1 is SEHNR and CDR2 is FQNEAQ (reference sequence). The CDR3 is 14 amino acids. CDR3 residues: CASSSDREREKLFF. As DNA, the CDR3 is TGTGCCAGCAGCTCCGACAGGGAAAGAGAAAAACTGTTTTTT.

This clone was seen only once. The DNA of the CDR3 is TGCAGCGTGGTGGCGGGAGAGGTGAGCGAGCAGTACTTC. Residues: CSVVAGEVSEQYF. The chain joins TRBV29-1 to TRBJ2-7; 7 bases map to TRBD2. Trimming took 6 bases from V and 6 from J; bases not matched to a gene: 11. The CDR3 totals 13 residues. Germline CDR1 reads SQVTM; CDR2 reads ANQGSEA.

The chain carries TRBV6-1 and TRBJ2-1, with a tentative D call TRBD2 (6 bases). This CDR3 spans 15 amino acids. Germline V gene lookup returns CDR1 MNHNS and CDR2 SASEGT. V was cut by 6 bases and J by 8 bases, with 20 bases left in between. The CDR3: CASRKVLALNHEQFF. The CDR3 DNA is TGTGCCAGCAGGAAGGTACTAGCACTTAACCATGAGCAGTTCTTC.

Points on this clone: This sequence may be a read error, since a much larger clone differs from it by one base. The sample carries other DNA sequences with the same CDR3. The gene calls are TRBV5-6 and TRBJ1-2, with D possibly TRBD1 on 5 matching bases. Trimming removed 4 bases from V and 5 bases from J, with 18 bases in between. Germline lookup yields CDR1 SGHDT and CDR2 YYEEEE. This CDR3 spans 15 amino acids. For the CDR3, the DNA is TGTGCCAGCAGCCCCTATGGGGGGGAGGCATATGGCTACACCTTC. Its translation is CASSPYGGEAYGYTF.

This sequence joins TRBV5-4 and TRBJ2-7, with 8 positions matching TRBD2. The CDR3 sequence is 14 residues long. Looked up from germline, CDR1 is SGHNT and CDR2 is YYREEE (reference sequence). V was clipped by 5 bases and J by 4 bases; unmatched bases: 8. The CDR3 nucleotides read TGTGCCAGCAGTCAAAGCGGGAGTGGGTACGAGCAGTACTTC. This gives the protein CASSQSGSGYEQYF.

V and J are TRBV13 and TRBJ2-2; perhaps TRBD2 as D (6 bases). Looked up from germline, CDR1 is PRHDT and CDR2 is FYEKMQ (reference sequence). The V end lost 5 bases, the J end lost 0 bases, and 16 bases lay between the germline ends. The CDR3 consists of 17 residues. As DNA, the CDR3 is TGTGCCAGCAGCCCTTGGAGGGAGATCACGAACACCGGGGAGCTGTTTTTT. It is translated as CASSPWREITNTGELFF.

The chain recombines TRBV9 with TRBJ2-2; 7 nucleotides align to TRBD2. This CDR3 region has 15 residues. After removal of 3 bases from V and 7 bases from J, the junction contained 9 bases not matched to a gene. The germline CDR1 and CDR2 sequences are SGDLS and YYNGEE. CDR3 sequence (DNA): TGTGCCAGCAGCGCCCACGGCCTAGCGGACGGGGAGCTGTTTTTT. Amino acids: CASSAHGLADGELFF.

The chain has TRBV5-5 and TRBJ1-1; D is perhaps TRBD1 (5 bases). Trimming removed 3 bases from V and 2 bases from J, with 11 bases in between. The germline CDR1 and CDR2 sequences are SGHKS and YYEKEE (reference sequence). The CDR3 length is 14 residues. The CDR3 DNA sequence: TGTGCCAGCAGCTGGGTGGGACTTAACACTGAAGCTTTCTTT. Its protein product is CASSWVGLNTEAFF. Using reference TRBV5-5 and TRBJ1-1 for the parts outside the CDR3, the full variable domain is DAGVTQSPTHLIKTRGQQVTLRCSPISGHKSVSWYQQVLGQGPQFIFQYYEKEERGRGNFPDRFSARQFPNYSSELNVNALLLGDSALYLCASSWVGLNTEAFFGQGTRLTVV.

The chain is built from TRBV5-6 and TRBJ1-1, with D hard to call. Trimming cost V 1 base and J 3 bases, with 10 bases left between them. Germline loops: CDR1 SGHDT, CDR2 YYEEEE. The CDR3 covers 14 residues. The CDR3 is CASSLQRGYTEAFF. The DNA of the CDR3 is TGTGCCAGCAGCTTGCAGAGAGGTTACACTGAAGCTTTCTTT. Full variable domain (missing parts from reference TRBV5-6 and TRBJ1-1): DAGVTQSPTHLIKTRGQQVTLRCSPKSGHDTVSWYQQALGQGPQFIFQYYEEEERQRGNFPDRFSGHQFPNYSSELNVNALLLGDSALYLCASSLQRGYTEAFFGQGTRLTVV.

V and J are TRBV7-9 and TRBJ2-1, with 8 bases aligning to TRBD2. In germline, CDR1 is SEHNR, CDR2 FQNEAQ (reference sequence). This CDR3 spans 15 amino acids. After removal of 5 bases from V and 0 bases from J, the junction contained 3 bases not matched to a gene. CDR3 DNA: TGTGCCAGCAGCACGGGAGGGATCTCCTACAATGAGCAGTTCTTC. Translated, it gives CASSTGGISYNEQFF.

The CDR3 loop reads CASFGATEAFF. In nucleotides, the CDR3 is TGTGCCAGCTTTGGGGCCACTGAAGCTTTCTTT. The chain uses TRBV6-5 and TRBJ1-1; TRBD1 might be the D (5 bases). V lost 8 bases, J lost 4 bases, and 8 bases lay in between. This CDR3 is built from 11 residues. The germline CDR1 and CDR2 sequences are MNHEY and SVGAGI.

This chain uses TRBV7-9 with TRBJ1-2; D is undetermined. V gave up 5 bases and J gave up 4 bases, with 14 bases separating them. Germline V gives CDR1 SEHNR, CDR2 FQNEAQ (reference sequence). The CDR3 is 14 amino acids. The CDR3 protein is CASSTPRPGYGYTF. CDR3 DNA sequence: TGTGCCAGCAGCACCCCGCGGCCAGGCTATGGCTACACCTTC.

V usage is TRBV19 and J usage is TRBJ2-7; perhaps TRBD2 as D (5 bases). Deletions cut 3 bases from V and 4 bases from J, with 16 bases between. The V gene's germline CDR1 is LNHDA and CDR2 SQIVND (reference sequence). CDR3 length: 15 amino acids. The CDR3 spells CASSIGLALGYEQYF. The CDR3 DNA sequence: TGTGCCAGTAGTATTGGGCTAGCTCTGGGGTACGAGCAGTACTTC.

This rearrangement joins TRBV9 to TRBJ1-2; D may be TRBD1 (5 bases). V was cut by 10 bases and J by 7 bases, with 11 bases left in between. The germline V gene encodes CDR1 SGDLS and CDR2 YYNGEE. The CDR3 has 10 amino acids. CDR3 DNA sequence: TGTGCCTCCAAGGGACCTGGCTACACCTTC. This translates into CASKGPGYTF.

V is TRBV6-5 and J is TRBJ2-1; 7 bases line up with TRBD1. Germline lookup yields CDR1 MNHEY and CDR2 SVGAGI. V lost 2 bases to trimming and J lost 0 bases; unmatched junction nucleotides: 4. The CDR3 covers 16 residues. CDR3 bases: TGTGCCAGCAGTTACCTCGGGGACAGCTCCTACAATGAGCAGTTCTTC. Translated: CASSYLGDSSYNEQFF.

The chain recombines TRBV5-1 with TRBJ2-1; TRBD2 matches at 12 bases. The CDR3 is 17 residues long. Germline V gene data show CDR1 as SGHRS and CDR2 as YFSETQ. With 5 bases clipped from V and 4 bases from J, the junction kept 10 bases outside the gene matches. CDR3 sequence (DNA): TGCGCCAGCAGATTAAGACTAGCGGGAGTGACATACAATGAGCAGTTCTTC. It codes for CASRLRLAGVTYNEQFF.

The chain combines TRBV14 with TRBJ2-7; D unclear. Trimming took off 0 bases at V and 0 bases at J, with 12 bases between the two ends. Germline CDR1 and CDR2: SGHDN and FVKESK. This CDR3 has 16 amino acids. CDR3 DNA sequence: TGTGCCAGCAGCCAAGATCGGGCCGGCAGCTCCTACGAGCAGTACTTC. Its protein is CASSQDRAGSSYEQYF.

The rearrangement uses TRBV5-1 and TRBJ2-3, with 10 bases that match TRBD1. The CDR3 contains 15 residues. V was pared by 5 bases and J by 2 bases, with 5 bases of the junction left unmatched. The germline gives CDR1 SGHRS, CDR2 YFSETQ. The CDR3 DNA is TGCGCCAGCAGGTACGACAGGGGGCCCACAGATACGCAGTATTTT. It yields the protein CASRYDRGPTDTQYF.

The V gene is TRBV15, the J gene TRBJ2-7; perhaps TRBD2 as D (5 bases). V shed 3 bases and J shed 1 base, with 13 bases lying between them. The CDR3 contains 15 residues. Looked up from germline, CDR1 is LNHNV and CDR2 is YYDKDF (reference sequence). This chain's CDR3 is CATSRANWESYEQYF. In nucleotides, the CDR3 is TGTGCCACCAGCAGGGCGAATTGGGAGTCCTACGAGCAGTACTTC.

In the case of this clone: The same CDR3 arises from other DNA sequences in this sample as well. The V call is TRBV27, the J call TRBJ2-7, with 7 bases fitting TRBD1. Trimming cost V 6 bases and J 2 bases; bases outside gene matches: 4. The CDR3 consists of 13 residues. Germline CDR1 MNHEY, CDR2 SMNVEV (reference sequence). CDR3 DNA: TGTGCCAGCAGCCTAGGGGGCACCTACGAGCAGTACTTC. Its translation: CASSLGGTYEQYF.

The chain combines TRBV5-1 with TRBJ2-1; D is possibly TRBD1 (5 bases). The CDR3 extends over 15 amino acids. Per the germline V gene, CDR1 is SGHRS and CDR2 is YFSETQ. V was cut by 6 bases and J by 0 bases, with 13 bases left in between. The CDR3 nucleotides are TGCGCCAGCAACCAAGGGGTGAGCTCCTACAATGAGCAGTTCTTC. Its translation is CASNQGVSSYNEQFF.

The chain employs TRBV6-5 and TRBJ2-1, with D perhaps TRBD2 (7 bases). Looked up from germline, CDR1 is MNHEY and CDR2 is SVGAGI. The CDR3 contains 15 residues. Trimming left V 10 bases short and J 8 bases short, with 24 bases between. CDR3 amino acids: CATTRRGHTSDEQFF. The CDR3 DNA reads TGTGCCACCACCCGGCGGGGGCACACGTCCGATGAGCAGTTCTTC.

CDR3 loop: CASSQTRRGPAPGEQYF. In DNA form, the CDR3 reads TGCGCCAGCAGCCAAACCCGTCGGGGGCCGGCACCCGGCGAGCAGTACTTC. The chain joins TRBV4-3 to TRBJ2-7, with D possibly being TRBD1 or TRBD2 (6 bases each). V was cut by 2 bases and J by 6 bases, with 23 bases left in between. This CDR3 is built from 17 residues. CDR1 and CDR2 from the germline V gene are LGHNA and YSLEER.

This clone was recorded only once. This rearrangement joins TRBV19 to TRBJ1-2; 9 bases are a match to TRBD1. Germline V gene lookup returns CDR1 LNHDA and CDR2 SQIVND (reference sequence). The CDR3 runs to 13 residues. V lost 5 bases to trimming and J lost 8 bases; unmatched junction nucleotides: 6. CDR3 sequence: CASSGTGLFGYTF. As DNA, the CDR3 is TGTGCCAGTAGTGGGACAGGGTTGTTCGGCTACACCTTC.